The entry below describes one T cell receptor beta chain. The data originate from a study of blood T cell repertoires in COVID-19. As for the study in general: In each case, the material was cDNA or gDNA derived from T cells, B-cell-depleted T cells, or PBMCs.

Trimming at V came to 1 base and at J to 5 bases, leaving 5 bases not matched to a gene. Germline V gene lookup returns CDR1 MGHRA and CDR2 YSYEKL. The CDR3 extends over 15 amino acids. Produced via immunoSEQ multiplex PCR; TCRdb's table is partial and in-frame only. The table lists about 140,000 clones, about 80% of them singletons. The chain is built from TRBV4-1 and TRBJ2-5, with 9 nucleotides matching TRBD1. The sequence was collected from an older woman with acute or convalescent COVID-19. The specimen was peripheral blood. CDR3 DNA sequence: TGCGCCAGCAGCCAAGGACAGGGGGTTTTTGAGACCCAGTACTTC. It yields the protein CASSQGQGVFETQYF.